A single T cell receptor (beta chain) is shown here with its context. This sample was taken from a study of PD-1 blockade in classical Hodgkin lymphoma. The CDR3 is made up of 15 amino acids. Germline lookup yields CDR1 MGHRA and CDR2 YSYEKL. Trimming pared 4 bases from V and 1 base from J, leaving 13 bases between. The protocol was immunoSEQ multiplex PCR, while the TCRdb copy is restricted to in-frame clones and leaves out a portion. Of tens of thousands of clones listed, under 90% are singletons. Patients all relapsed after autologous stem cell transplantation, and there was variation in brentuximab vedotin exposure.

The J gene is TRBJ1-1, the V gene TRBV4-1; no firm D call. The sample here was peripheral blood mononuclear cells (PBMCs), taken at baseline. The receptor was derived from a human donor with classical Hodgkin lymphoma. The CDR3 protein is CASSPEGRANTEAFF. DNA of the CDR3: TGCGCCAGCAGCCCCGAAGGGAGGGCGAACACTGAAGCTTTCTTT.